This T cell receptor beta chain is drawn from a study of T cells in Graves' hyperthyroidism and ophthalmopathy. The study, taken as a whole, reports: In simple terms, a model built on 13 V-J features told ophthalmopathy apart from stable hyperthyroidism. Ophthalmopathy was identified by the model a median around 6 months ahead of onset.

Regions amplified from RNA transcripts were the TCR beta CDR3 regions. HTBI primers were employed in a first-round RT-PCR of the TCR CDR3. Each CDR3 protein gets one entry after TCRdb re-called the multiplex PCR reads with MiXCR. The profile shows approximately 380,000 distinct CDR3 sequences, less than 20% of them singletons. V was pared by 8 bases and J by 10 bases, with 20 bases between. The CDR3 runs to 13 residues. This clonotype was detected many times. The antigen is not known. The chain carries TRBV12-3 or TRBV12-4 and TRBJ1-2; D gene uncertain. The clonotype comes from a man between 18 and 29 years old with Graves' ophthalmopathy. The sequenced material came from blood. The DNA for the CDR3 is TGTGCCAGCTCAGGCTCAAGTGCGGTGGACTACACCTTC. Amino acid sequence: CASSGSSAVDYTF.